The source of this TCR beta chain is a study of OX40 agonist ivuxolimab in advanced cancers. Study overall: The diagnoses of dose-escalation patients were hepatocellular carcinoma, melanoma, renal cell or head and neck cancer. A history of anti-PD-1, anti-PD-L1 or anti-CTLA-4 therapy was acceptable, and about 37% had some.

This CDR3 comprises 15 residues. V dropped 0 bases and J dropped 1 base, with 9 bases sitting between them. Germline V CDR1 and CDR2: SGHNT, YENEEA. The protocol was immunoSEQ multiplex PCR, while the TCRdb copy is restricted to in-frame clones and leaves out a portion. The table includes over 80,000 clones, around 90% detected once. On this clone itself: Its antigen is unidentified.

General study results and limits: At doses 0.1 to 3.0 mg/kg, CD4+ and CD8+ clones expanded. CD8+ T cells averaged more expanded clones than CD4+.

The TCR sequence derives from an adult with an advanced solid tumor such as melanoma, head and neck, liver or kidney cancer. The specimen was CD4+ or CD8+ T cells sorted from blood, collected in a trial of the OX40 agonist ivuxolimab. The rearrangement links TRBV11-3 to TRBJ1-2; maybe TRBD1 (5 bases). The CDR3 nucleotides are TGTGCCAGCAGCTTAGAACGGGGGGGTAACTATGGCTACACCTTC. Translated, it gives CASSLERGGNYGYTF.